This paragraph covers one T cell receptor beta chain sequence. Its antigen is currently not known. Per-base quality was not reported, and no clone a single base away is much larger than it. For the CD8 naive samples, CD45RO-negative cells were positively selected for CCR7, yielding a CD45RA+CCR7+ population from which TemRA cells were excluded. Donors were healthy HIV-negative adults with no recently reported acute infections or vaccinations. Only Caucasian adults living in Nashville, Tennessee, USA were represented among the donors. Blood was collected by leukapheresis, and PBMCs were isolated by Ficoll-Histopaque density gradient centrifugation and then cryopreserved in liquid nitrogen vapor phase. Analytical flow cytometry was used to check the purity and quantity of each magnetically sorted T cell population. From each sorted fraction, genomic DNA was isolated and quantified by UV absorbance on a Nanodrop 2000c.

Using the deep immunoSEQ assay, multiplex PCR amplified TCR CDR3 regions from genomic DNA. Extracted genomic DNA from each cell subset was spread evenly across all wells of several immunoSEQ 96-well plates, with each plate serving as a replicate. Each replicate PCR for sorted subsets received roughly 200 ng genomic DNA, equal to about 30,000 T cell genomes. Purified libraries were quantified with a Qubit 3.0 fluorometer, sized on a Bioanalyzer 2100, and re-quantified with the KAPA Library Quantification kit. Each immunoSEQ 96-well plate was sequenced on its own single-read 150-cycle Illumina NextSeq 550 flow cell. The source study handled its data this way. Because only junctional sequences without quality scores were contained in the immunoSEQ output, filtering matching that applied to full-length reads could not be performed. Sequences were annotated with PyIR, a Python wrapper for IgBLAST v1.9, using IMGT germline references to assign V/J genes and CDR3. Reads were removed for weak V/J assignments (E-value above 1e-6), missing CDR3, stop codons, out-of-frame junctions, or ambiguous translated residues. V3J clonotypes were defined as sequences sharing an identical inferred V gene, J gene, and CDR3 amino acid sequence. To compute the percentage overlap between repertoires, the number of shared unique clonotypes was divided by the size of the smaller repertoire. RTK rarefaction, the Chao1 estimator, and Recon v2.1 estimates of unobserved clonotypes were used to assess repertoire richness. For all TCRbeta clonotypes obtained by the gDNA method from a handful of donors, generation probabilities were computed with OLGA. TCRdb stores this immuneACCESS table with in-frame sequences only. Part of the clones is absent; in the studies checked, under half of the shortfall reflects unresolved V genes, and no reason is known for the rest. The V and J calls and the clone size are those of that table, but D and trimming were determined from the DNA. This sample gives approximately 720,000 clones in total; roughly nine tenths of them show up just once. Of the sample, about a quarter is held by the ten largest clones.

The sample comes from a study of shared clonotypes between healthy human individuals (dated by TCRdb to the early 2020s). In terms of the full investigation: A few men and two women, aged 18 to 49 years, made up the cohort. For each donor, CD4 naive and CD4 memory were each given three plates, CD8 naive was given two plates, and CD8 memory was given one plate. To estimate repertoire size and how much clonotypes are shared between individuals, the study performed deep sequencing of blood TCR repertoires from about 5 healthy adults. Libraries were prepared and TCR repertoires were sequenced by different laboratories using diverse techniques, in order to increase sequencing depth and limit assay-specific biases. Between about 0.85 and 9.5 billion PBMCs per donor were obtained by leukapheresis.

Summary of the overall study and its limitations: Sampling was restricted to blood, and TCR repertoires in tissue are likely to differ from TCR repertoires in blood. Estimated clonotype richness was generally larger for naive than for memory subsets. Clonotypes shared by all four sorted-subset donors showed higher generation probabilities than non-shared clonotypes. Across a handful of donors, about 5.2% of naive CD4, roughly 3.4% of naive CD8, around 2.1% of memory CD4, and roughly 0.4% of memory CD8 clonotypes were shared. Incomplete sequencing was indicated by rarefaction of sorted-subset datasets, despite the large sequencing depth. Pairwise subsampling led to the expectation that sequencing depth would affect the degree of clonotype sharing among donors. Because the study included a small number of donors, the genetic and exposure-history diversity represented was limited.

The germline V gene (reference sequence) sets CDR1 to MNHEY and CDR2 to SMNVEV. Trimming takes 0 bases off V and 3 bases off J; junction bases not matched to a gene: 4. The CDR3, from cysteine to phenylalanine, totals 15 residues. Only the CDR3 part of the read is kept: 45 bases, read in frame from the first base. This receptor was obtained from a man aged 25-40 years in good health. Sequenced sample: naive CD8+ T cells sorted from blood. This specimen's cell subset or site label, interpreted: CD45RA+CCR7+. The V and J segments used are TRBV27 and TRBJ2-7, with 8 junctional bases fitting TRBD2. The DNA sequence follows: TGTGCCAGCAGTTTATCCAGCGGGAGTATCTACGAGCAGTACTTC. It is translated as CASSLSSGSIYEQYF.